A single sample is the source of the 12 T cell receptor beta chains below, sequenced in a study of T cell responses to AZD1222 COVID-19 vaccine. Here immunoSEQ multiplex PCR was the method, and the copy in TCRdb shows in-frame clones only, minus some. Its table records about 140,000 clones. The sample comprised peripheral blood. These receptors all stem from an adult in good health.

The rearrangement joins TRBV4-3 to TRBJ1-2; the D gene is possibly TRBD1 (5 bases). V was trimmed by 2 bases and J by 4 bases, leaving 11 bases between them. The CDR3 has 14 residues. Per the germline V gene, CDR1 is LGHNA and CDR2 is YSLEER. CDR3 amino acids: CASSQYPGGYGYTF. The CDR3 nucleotides are TGCGCCAGCAGCCAATACCCTGGGGGCTATGGCTACACCTTC.

The chain is built from TRBV2 and TRBJ2-7; D remains ambiguous. V shed 7 bases and J shed 2 bases, with 9 bases lying between them. The CDR3 contains 12 residues. Germline CDR1 and CDR2: SNHLY and FYNNEI. The CDR3 is CASNPDTYEQYF. The CDR3 bases are TGTGCCAGCAACCCCGATACCTACGAGCAGTACTTC.

CDR3 DNA sequence: TGCAGCGCCCCAGGGGACCAGCTGGGGGGCTACACCTTC. This codes for CSAPGDQLGGYTF. The chain joins TRBV29-1 to TRBJ1-2; maybe TRBD1 (6 bases). CDR3 length: 13 amino acids. The germline gives CDR1 SQVTM, CDR2 ANQGSEA. V was pared by 7 bases and J by 8 bases, with 20 bases between. Full variable domain (rest looked up from reference TRBV29-1 and TRBJ1-2): SAVISQKPSRDICQRGTSLTIQCQVDSQVTMMFWYRQQPGQSLTLIATANQGSEATYESGFVIDKFPISRPNLTFSTLTVSNMSPEDSSIYLCSAPGDQLGGYTFGSGTRLTVV.

The chain employs TRBV6-1 and TRBJ1-6; D may be TRBD1 (5 bases). The CDR3 spans 17 residues. Trimming shortened V by 4 bases and J by 7 bases, and 20 bases separated the two germline ends. Germline V gives CDR1 MNHNS, CDR2 SASEGT. CDR3 nucleotide sequence: TGTGCCAGCAGTGGCGGCTGGGGGGAAGCTAAAAATTCACCCCTCCACTTT. It specifies CASSGGWGEAKNSPLHF.

The chain is built from TRBV30 and TRBJ1-4, with 10 bases aligning to TRBD1. The junction had 13 bases not matched to a gene; V was cut back by 7 bases and J by 5 bases. The V gene's germline CDR1 is GTSNPN and CDR2 SVGIG (reference sequence). This CDR3 region has 16 residues. Written as DNA, the CDR3 is TGTGCCTTAGGAGAGACTCCGGGACAGGGGAATGAAAAACTGTTTTTT. The encoded protein is CALGETPGQGNEKLFF.

V gene TRBV2 combines with J gene TRBJ2-3; tentatively, D is TRBD1 or TRBD2 (5 bases each). Germline-derived CDR1 and CDR2 are SNHLY and FYNNEI. CDR3 length equals 16 residues. Deletions cut 3 bases from V and 5 bases from J, with 18 bases between. The CDR3 coding sequence is TGTGCCAGCAGTGACGGGACGGGGTTTGTTGGAGATACGCAGTATTTT. This encodes CASSDGTGFVGDTQYF.

The chain employs TRBV7-3 and TRBJ1-2; D not resolved. Trimming took off 5 bases at V and 7 bases at J, with 11 bases between the two ends. Germline V gives CDR1 SGHTA, CDR2 FQGTGA. The CDR3 length is 12 residues. CDR3 sequence (DNA): TGTGCCAGCAGCCCAGGAATCGGTGGCTACACCTTC. Protein: CASSPGIGGYTF. Using reference TRBV7-3 and TRBJ1-2 for the parts outside the CDR3, the full variable domain is GAGVSQTPSNKVTEKGKYVELRCDPISGHTALYWYRQSLGQGPEFLIYFQGTGAADDSGLPNDRFFAVRPEGSVSTLKIQRTERGDSAVYLCASSPGIGGYTFGSGTRLTVV.

This chain links TRBV6-5 with TRBJ2-5; possible D gene TRBD2, 7 bases. Per the germline V gene, CDR1 is MNHEY and CDR2 is SVGAGI. V gave up 2 bases and J gave up 3 bases, with 13 bases separating them. The CDR3 spans 15 residues. CDR3 coding DNA: TGTGCCAGCAGTTACAGGCGGGGGCAGAAAGAGACCCAGTACTTC. This gives the protein CASSYRRGQKETQYF.

The V call is TRBV6-5, the J call TRBJ2-7; 7 positions agree with TRBD1. Trimming cost V 6 bases and J 6 bases; bases outside gene matches: 11. Germline V CDR1 and CDR2: MNHEY, SVGAGI. This CDR3 has 14 amino acids. This chain's CDR3 is CASSRDRVGSEQYF. CDR3 sequence (DNA): TGTGCCAGCAGCCGAGACAGGGTAGGGAGCGAGCAGTACTTC.

V gene TRBV4-1 combines with J gene TRBJ1-6; D possibly corresponds to TRBD1 (5 bases). V shed 0 bases and J shed 4 bases, with 10 bases lying between them. The germline gives CDR1 MGHRA, CDR2 YSYEKL. This CDR3 is 16 amino acids long. CDR3 residues: CASSQEGTPYNSPLHF. CDR3 coding DNA: TGCGCCAGCAGCCAAGAAGGGACGCCGTATAATTCACCCCTCCACTTT.

The chain employs TRBV19 and TRBJ1-1; D is perhaps TRBD1 (5 bases). The CDR3 loop spans 15 amino acids. Trimming removed 4 bases from V and 1 base from J, with 13 bases in between. Germline V gives CDR1 LNHDA, CDR2 SQIVND (reference sequence). The CDR3 reads CASSKGSDWNTEAFF. Written as DNA, the CDR3 is TGTGCCAGTAGTAAGGGGTCCGATTGGAACACTGAAGCTTTCTTT.

The chain recombines TRBV5-1 with TRBJ2-2; D possibly corresponds to TRBD2 (5 bases). In germline, CDR1 is SGHRS, CDR2 YFSETQ. The CDR3 consists of 17 residues. Deletions cut 2 bases from V and 0 bases from J, with 14 bases between. For the CDR3, the DNA is TGCGCCAGCAGCTTTTCCCCCCCCGGGACGAACACCGGGGAGCTGTTTTTT. Its translation is CASSFSPPGTNTGELFF.